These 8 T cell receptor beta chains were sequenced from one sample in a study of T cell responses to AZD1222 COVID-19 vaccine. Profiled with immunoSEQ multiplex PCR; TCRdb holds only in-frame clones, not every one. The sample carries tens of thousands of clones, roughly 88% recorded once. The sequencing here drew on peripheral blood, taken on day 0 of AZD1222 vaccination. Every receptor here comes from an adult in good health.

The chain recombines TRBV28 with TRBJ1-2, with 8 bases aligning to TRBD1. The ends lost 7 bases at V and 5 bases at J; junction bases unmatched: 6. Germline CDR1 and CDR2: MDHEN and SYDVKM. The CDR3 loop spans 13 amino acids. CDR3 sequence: CASIAQGAYGYTF. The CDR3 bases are TGTGCCAGCATCGCGCAGGGGGCTTATGGCTACACCTTC.

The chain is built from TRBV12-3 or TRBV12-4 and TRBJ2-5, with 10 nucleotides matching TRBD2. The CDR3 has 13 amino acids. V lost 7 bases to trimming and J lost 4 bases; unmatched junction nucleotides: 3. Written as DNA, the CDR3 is TGTGCCAGCAATCCTAGCGGGAGAGAGACCCAGTACTTC. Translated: CASNPSGRETQYF.

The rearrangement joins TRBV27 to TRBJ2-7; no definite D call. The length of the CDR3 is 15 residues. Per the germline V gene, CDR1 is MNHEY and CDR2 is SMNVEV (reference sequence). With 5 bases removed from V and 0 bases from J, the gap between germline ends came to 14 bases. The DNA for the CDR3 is TGTGCCAGCAGTGGAAGGGATTTGTTCTCCTACGAGCAGTACTTC. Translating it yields CASSGRDLFSYEQYF.

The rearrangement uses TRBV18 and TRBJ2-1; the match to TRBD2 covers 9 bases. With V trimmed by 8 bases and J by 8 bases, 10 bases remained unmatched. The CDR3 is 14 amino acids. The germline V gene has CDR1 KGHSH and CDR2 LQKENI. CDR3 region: CASGPSGNYHEQFF. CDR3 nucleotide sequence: TGTGCCAGCGGACCTAGCGGGAATTACCATGAGCAGTTCTTC.

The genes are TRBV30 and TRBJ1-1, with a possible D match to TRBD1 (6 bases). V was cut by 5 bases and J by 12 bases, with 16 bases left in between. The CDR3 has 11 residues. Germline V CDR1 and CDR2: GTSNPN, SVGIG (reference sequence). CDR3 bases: TGTGCCTGGGCGACAGGACTGGTGACTTTCTTT. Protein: CAWATGLVTFF.

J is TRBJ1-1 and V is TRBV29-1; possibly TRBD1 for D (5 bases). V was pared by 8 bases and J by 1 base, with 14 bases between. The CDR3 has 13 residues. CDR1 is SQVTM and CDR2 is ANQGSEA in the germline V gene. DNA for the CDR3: TGCAGCTCTGTTGGGGGAGCGAACACTGAAGCTTTCTTT. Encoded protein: CSSVGGANTEAFF.

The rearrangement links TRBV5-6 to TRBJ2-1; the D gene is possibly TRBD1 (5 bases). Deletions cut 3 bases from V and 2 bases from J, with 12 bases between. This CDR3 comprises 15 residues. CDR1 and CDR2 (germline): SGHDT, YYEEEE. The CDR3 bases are TGTGCCAGCAGCTGGGGCCCGACCACCTACAATGAGCAGTTCTTC. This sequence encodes CASSWGPTTYNEQFF.

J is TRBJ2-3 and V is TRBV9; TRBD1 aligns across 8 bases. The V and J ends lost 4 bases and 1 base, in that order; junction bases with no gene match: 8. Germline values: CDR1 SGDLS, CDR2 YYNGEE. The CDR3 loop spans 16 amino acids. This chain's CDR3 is CASSTNQGAGTDTQYF. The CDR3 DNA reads TGTGCCAGCAGCACTAACCAGGGGGCGGGCACAGATACGCAGTATTTT.